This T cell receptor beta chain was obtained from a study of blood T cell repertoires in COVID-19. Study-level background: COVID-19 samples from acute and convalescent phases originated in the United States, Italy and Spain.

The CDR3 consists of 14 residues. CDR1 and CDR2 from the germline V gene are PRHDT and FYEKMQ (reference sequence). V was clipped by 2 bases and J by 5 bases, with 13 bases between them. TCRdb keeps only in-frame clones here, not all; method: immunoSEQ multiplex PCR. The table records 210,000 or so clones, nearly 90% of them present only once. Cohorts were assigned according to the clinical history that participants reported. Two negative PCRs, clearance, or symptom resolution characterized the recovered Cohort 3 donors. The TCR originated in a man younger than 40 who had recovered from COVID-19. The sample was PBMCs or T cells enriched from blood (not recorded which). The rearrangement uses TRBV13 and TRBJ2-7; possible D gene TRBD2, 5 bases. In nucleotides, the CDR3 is TGTGCCAGCAGCTTATTTGAGGGAAGGGACGAGCAGTACTTC. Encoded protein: CASSLFEGRDEQYF.